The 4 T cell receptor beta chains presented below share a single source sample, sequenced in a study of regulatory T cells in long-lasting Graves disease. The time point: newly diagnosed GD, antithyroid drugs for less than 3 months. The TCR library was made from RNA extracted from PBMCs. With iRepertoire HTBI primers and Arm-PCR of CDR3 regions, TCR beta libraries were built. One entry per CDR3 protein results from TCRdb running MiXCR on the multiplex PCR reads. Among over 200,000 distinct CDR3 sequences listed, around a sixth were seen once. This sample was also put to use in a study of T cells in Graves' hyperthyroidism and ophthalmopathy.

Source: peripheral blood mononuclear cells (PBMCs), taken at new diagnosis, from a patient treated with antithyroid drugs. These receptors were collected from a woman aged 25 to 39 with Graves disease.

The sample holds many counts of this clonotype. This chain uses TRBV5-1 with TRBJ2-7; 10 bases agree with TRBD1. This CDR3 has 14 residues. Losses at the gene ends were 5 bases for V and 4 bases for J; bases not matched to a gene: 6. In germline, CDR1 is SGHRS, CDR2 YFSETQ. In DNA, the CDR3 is TGCGCCAGCAGGCATCCGGGACAGGGGTACGAGCAGTACTTC. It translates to CASRHPGQGYEQYF. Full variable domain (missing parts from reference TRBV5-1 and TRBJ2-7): KAGVTQTPRYLIKTRGQQVTLSCSPISGHRSVSWYQQTPGQGLQFLFEYFSETQRNKGNFPGRFSGRQFSNSRSEMNVSTLELGDSALYLCASRHPGQGYEQYFGPGTRLTVT.

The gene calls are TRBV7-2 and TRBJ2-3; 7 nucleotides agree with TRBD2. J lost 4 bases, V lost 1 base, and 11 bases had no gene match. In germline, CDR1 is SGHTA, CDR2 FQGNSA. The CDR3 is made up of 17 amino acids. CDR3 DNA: TGTGCCAGCAGCTTAGTGGGGGGGAGTCTTTTGGCAGATACGCAGTATTTT. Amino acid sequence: CASSLVGGSLLADTQYF.

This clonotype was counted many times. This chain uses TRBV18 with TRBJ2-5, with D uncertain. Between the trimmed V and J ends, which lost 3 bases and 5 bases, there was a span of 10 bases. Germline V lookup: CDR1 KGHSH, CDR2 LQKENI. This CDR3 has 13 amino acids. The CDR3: CASSPTRRETQYF. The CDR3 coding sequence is TGTGCCAGCTCACCCACACGCCGGGAGACCCAGTACTTC.

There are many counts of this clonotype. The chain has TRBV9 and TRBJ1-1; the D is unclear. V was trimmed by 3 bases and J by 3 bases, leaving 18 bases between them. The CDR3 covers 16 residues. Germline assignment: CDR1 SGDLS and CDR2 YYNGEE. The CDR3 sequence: CASSGEDKTRDTEAFF. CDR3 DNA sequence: TGTGCCAGCAGCGGAGAAGACAAAACAAGGGACACTGAAGCTTTCTTT.